The rows below give T cell receptor beta chains drawn from one sample of a study of radiation and T cells in renal cell carcinoma. Repertoires were generated with immunoSEQ multiplex PCR, while TCRdb's copy carries only in-frame clones and drops some. The sample contains roughly 130,000 clones, roughly 77% of which appear only once. The material was blood, obtained from a patient whose treatment included radiotherapy and nephrectomy. These receptors all stem from a woman aged 55-70 years with renal cell carcinoma. CDR3s include the opening cysteine and the closing phenylalanine or tryptophan. The order of the fields is J gene, D gene, clone size, CDR3 length, V gene, CDR3 DNA, CDR3 protein. A D gene is named only where the DNA matches it firmly. Clone sizes are given selectively: once, few, many, or a class where the clone is expanded.

TRBJ2-7 NA NA 15 TRBV6-5 TGTGCCAGCGTAGACAGGACCGCGCCCTCCTACGAGCAGTACTTC CASVDRTAPSYEQYF
TRBJ2-7 TRBD1 NA 14 TRBV27 TGTGCCAGCAGGCCTCAGGGGGCCCCCTACGAGCAGTACTTC CASRPQGAPYEQYF
TRBJ2-5 NA NA 13 TRBV5-1 TGCGCCAGCAGCTTGGCTGGGAAAGAGACCCAGTACTTC CASSLAGKETQYF
TRBJ2-3 NA NA 17 TRBV28 TGTGCCAGCAGTTTTTTTCGGGCTAGCCAGTTCACAGATACGCAGTATTTT CASSFFRASQFTDTQYF
TRBJ2-2 TRBD2 NA 17 TRBV27 TGTGCCAGCAGTTTATCGGACGGACTAGCGGACTTGGGGGAGCTGTTTTTT CASSLSDGLADLGELFF
TRBJ2-3 NA NA 16 TRBV19 TGTGCCAGTAGCCGGGTCCTAACCTCTAGCACAGATACGCAGTATTTT CASSRVLTSSTDTQYF
TRBJ1-4 NA NA 16 TRBV6-5 TGTGCCAGCAGTTACTCGTGGGATCCAACTAATGAAAAACTGTTTTTT CASSYSWDPTNEKLFF
TRBJ2-5 TRBD1 NA 18 TRBV9 TGTGCCAGCAGCCCCCGCGACCGGGACAGAAAATTTCAAGAGACCCAGTACTTC CASSPRDRDRKFQETQYF
TRBJ2-5 NA NA 12 TRBV30 TGTGCCTGGAGCGTGGGGGAAGAGACCCAGTACTTC CAWSVGEETQYF
TRBJ2-7 TRBD2 NA 16 TRBV5-6 TGTGCCAGCAGCTGGGGGGGCGGGGGGGCACTGAACGAGCAGTACTTC CASSWGGGGALNEQYF
TRBJ2-5 NA NA 13 TRBV19 TGTGCCAGTAGTATAGGGCACCAAGAGACCCAGTACTTC CASSIGHQETQYF
TRBJ1-1 NA NA 15 TRBV19 TGTGCCAGTACCCCTCAGAGGGCAGGGAGGGCTGAAGCTTTCTTT CASTPQRAGRAEAFF
TRBJ1-5 TRBD1 NA 16 TRBV28 TGTGCCAGCAGTCCACCGACAGGGAGGAGCAATCAGCCCCAGCATTTT CASSPPTGRSNQPQHF
TRBJ1-1 TRBD1 NA 14 TRBV7-9 TGTGCCAGCAGCCCCCGGGACAGGGGGCCTGAAGCTTTCTTT CASSPRDRGPEAFF
TRBJ2-5 TRBD1 NA 16 TRBV7-7 TGTGCTAGCAGCTTAGGAAGACAGGGGGCTGGGGAGACCCAGTACTTC CASSLGRQGAGETQYF
TRBJ2-3 NA NA 12 TRBV6-5 TGTGCCAGCAGTTCCACGGTTGATACGCAGTATTTT CASSSTVDTQYF
TRBJ2-5 TRBD2 few 17 TRBV7-6 TGTGCCAGCAGCTCGGGTGGAACTAGCGGGAGTTGGGAGACCCAGTACTTC CASSSGGTSGSWETQYF
TRBJ2-3 NA NA 14 TRBV15 TGTGCCACCAGCATCCTTCCTAGCACAGATACGCAGTATTTT CATSILPSTDTQYF
TRBJ2-5 TRBD2 NA 16 TRBV5-1 TGCGCCAGCAGTCTATCCCCCGGGAGGGGATCAGAGACCCAGTACTTC CASSLSPGRGSETQYF
TRBJ1-5 TRBD1 NA 15 TRBV6-6 TGTGCCAGCAGACGGACAGGGGTTGGCAATCAGCCCCAGCATTTT CASRRTGVGNQPQHF
TRBJ1-1 NA NA 14 TRBV6-1 TGTGCCAGCAGTGCTCGGACAGATACCACTGAAGCTTTCTTT CASSARTDTTEAFF
TRBJ2-3 NA once 15 TRBV11-2 TGTGCCAGCAGCGAGCAGGGGACTAGCACAGATACGCAGTATTTT CASSEQGTSTDTQYF
TRBJ2-7 TRBD2 NA 15 TRBV4-3 TGCGCCAGCAGCCAAGGGACTAGCGGTCCCTACGAGCAGTACTTC CASSQGTSGPYEQYF
TRBJ1-1 NA NA 15 TRBV30 TGTGCCTGGAGGGGGGCAGGGCTCTTGAACACTGAAGCTTTCTTT CAWRGAGLLNTEAFF
TRBJ2-3 TRBD2 NA 20 TRBV6-1 TGTGCCAGCAGTGGAAAGGGACTAGCGGGACTAGGTTTAGGTGATCATACGCAGTATTTT CASSGKGLAGLGLGDHTQYF
TRBJ2-7 NA NA 14 TRBV27 TGTGCCAGCAGCCCCCGACAGGAGTTTTACGAGCAGTACTTC CASSPRQEFYEQYF